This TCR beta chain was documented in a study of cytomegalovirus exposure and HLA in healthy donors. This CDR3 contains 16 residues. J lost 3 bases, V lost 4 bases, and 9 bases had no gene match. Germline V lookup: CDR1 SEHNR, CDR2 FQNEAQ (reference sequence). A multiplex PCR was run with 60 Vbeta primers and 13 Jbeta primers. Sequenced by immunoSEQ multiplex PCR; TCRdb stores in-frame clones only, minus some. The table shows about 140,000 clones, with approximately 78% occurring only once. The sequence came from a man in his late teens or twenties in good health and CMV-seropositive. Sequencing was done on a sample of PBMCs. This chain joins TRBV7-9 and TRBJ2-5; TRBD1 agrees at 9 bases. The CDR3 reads CASSSRFRTGEETQYF. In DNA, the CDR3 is TGTGCCAGCAGCTCACGATTTAGGACAGGGGAAGAGACCCAGTACTTC.